The next 31 T cell receptor beta chains were all read from a single sample in a study of CD8 T cells in ankylosing spondylitis. TCRdb passed the 5' RACE reads through MiXCR, listing each CDR3 protein once. Counted here are 350,000 to 400,000 distinct CDR3 sequences, 20% occurring once; the ten biggest clones make up around 13%. The sample consisted of blood, either unsorted or a sorted T cell fraction (not recorded which). These receptors were obtained from a male donor with ankylosing spondylitis or in good health (not recorded which).

This CDR3 is CASSPGQVFSSYNEQFF. The CDR3 nucleotides read TGCGCCAGCAGCCCTGGACAGGTTTTTAGCTCCTACAATGAGCAGTTCTTC. This chain joins TRBV5-1 and TRBJ2-1; 7 bases are shared with TRBD1. Germline loops: CDR1 SGHRS, CDR2 YFSETQ. This CDR3 is 17 amino acids long. Trimming took 4 bases from V and 0 from J; bases not matched to a gene: 10.

The V call is TRBV20-1, the J call TRBJ2-3; 9 bases match TRBD1. The junction had 13 bases not matched to a gene; V was cut back by 3 bases and J by 6 bases. The CDR3 spans 16 residues. CDR1 and CDR2 from the germline V gene are DFQATT and SNEGSKA (reference sequence). CDR3 region: CSASPWDRAPPDTQYF. Written as DNA, the CDR3 is TGCAGTGCTAGCCCCTGGGACAGGGCCCCGCCTGATACGCAGTATTTT.

This clonotype was seen a handful of times. The chain recombines TRBV30 with TRBJ1-1, with 9 bases identical to TRBD1. The CDR3 consists of 15 residues. V was clipped by 2 bases and J by 6 bases; unmatched bases: 10. Germline V CDR1 and CDR2: GTSNPN, SVGIG (reference sequence). CDR3 DNA sequence: TGTGCCTGGAGTCTACAGGGGGCTCCCGGGGCTGAAGCTTTCTTT. The encoded protein is CAWSLQGAPGAEAFF. Full variable domain (rest looked up from reference TRBV30 and TRBJ1-1): SQTIHQWPATLVQPVGSPLSLECTVEGTSNPNLYWYRQAAGRGLQLLFYSVGIGQISSEVPQNLSASRPQDRQFILSSKKLLLSDSGFYLCAWSLQGAPGAEAFFGQGTRLTVV.

J is TRBJ2-3 and V is TRBV12-3 or TRBV12-4, with 14 positions matching TRBD2. The V and J ends lost 0 bases and 4 bases, in that order; junction bases with no gene match: 12. This CDR3 is 20 amino acids long. The CDR3 protein is CASSLAQGLAGGPDSDTQYF. CDR3 DNA sequence: TGTGCCAGCAGTTTAGCCCAAGGACTAGCGGGGGGCCCCGATTCAGATACGCAGTATTTT.

The table lists this clonotype with a few counts. This rearrangement joins TRBV6-5 to TRBJ2-5, with TRBD2 as a possible D gene (6 bases). The CDR3 has 15 residues. V was cut by 2 bases and J by 1 base, with 11 bases left in between. Germline CDR1 is MNHEY and CDR2 is SVGAGI. DNA of the CDR3: TGTGCCAGCAGTTACGGGAGGTCGGGCCAAGAGACCCAGTACTTC. This encodes CASSYGRSGQETQYF.

This clonotype was seen more than once but under ten times. The CDR3 loop reads CAWNYYNEQFF. The CDR3 DNA is TGTGCCTGGAACTATTACAATGAGCAGTTCTTC. The chain carries TRBV30 and TRBJ2-1; the D is unclear. V was cut by 4 bases and J by 4 bases, with 5 bases left in between. The germline V gene has CDR1 GTSNPN and CDR2 SVGIG (reference sequence). The CDR3 loop spans 11 amino acids.

This sequence joins TRBV29-1 and TRBJ2-4; either TRBD1 or TRBD2 may supply D (5 bases each). Trimming took off 0 bases at V and 1 base at J, with 13 bases between the two ends. Germline CDR1 and CDR2: SQVTM and ANQGSEA. This CDR3 has 16 residues. The CDR3 sequence: CSVEDSPRGAKNIQYF. The DNA of the CDR3 is TGCAGCGTTGAAGACTCTCCCCGGGGCGCCAAAAACATTCAGTACTTC.

The chain joins TRBV11-2 to TRBJ1-4, with 9 bases that match TRBD1. CDR1 and CDR2 from the germline V gene are SGHAT and FQNNGV. After removal of 5 bases from V and 4 bases from J, the junction contained 2 bases not matched to a gene. The CDR3 runs 14 residues. CDR3 loop: CASSGTGRNEKLFF. DNA of the CDR3: TGTGCCAGCAGCGGGACAGGGCGTAATGAAAAACTGTTTTTT.

The chain is built from TRBV6-6 and TRBJ1-1; 8 bases match TRBD1. V dropped 10 bases and J dropped 7; count of bases not matched to a gene: 5. CDR1 is MNHNY and CDR2 is SVGAGI in the germline V gene (reference sequence). The CDR3 spans 11 residues. CDR3 loop: CATKTGGEAFF. The DNA for the CDR3 is TGTGCCACCAAAACAGGGGGTGAAGCTTTCTTT.

The gene calls are TRBV7-2 and TRBJ2-3; tentative D call: TRBD1 (5 bases). Trimming took off 6 bases at V and 2 bases at J, with 9 bases between the two ends. The V gene's germline CDR1 is SGHTA and CDR2 FQGNSA. There are 13 residues in the CDR3. This CDR3 is CASRRTHTDTQYF. Written as DNA, the CDR3 is TGTGCCAGCAGGCGGACACACACAGATACGCAGTATTTT.

This chain links TRBV27 with TRBJ2-3; D is ambiguous. This CDR3 has 15 residues. Germline assignment: CDR1 MNHEY and CDR2 SMNVEV (reference sequence). Trimming left V 4 bases short and J 2 bases short, with 13 bases between. The CDR3 bases are TGTGCCAGCAGTTCGCAGACCGTCAACACAGATACGCAGTATTTT. This sequence encodes CASSSQTVNTDTQYF.

This clonotype occurred a few times. The chain combines TRBV5-6 with TRBJ2-1; D is unclear. V lost 4 bases to trimming and J lost 4 bases, with 6 bases between them. The CDR3 is 12 residues long. The germline V gene encodes CDR1 SGHDT and CDR2 YYEEEE. Written as DNA, the CDR3 is TGTGCCAGCAGCGTTCAGTACAATGAGCAGTTCTTC. It encodes CASSVQYNEQFF.

This clonotype occurred a few times. V gene TRBV12-3 or TRBV12-4 combines with J gene TRBJ2-1; no reliable D call. The CDR3 is made up of 13 amino acids. Trimming removed 6 bases at V and 5 bases at J, with 11 bases between. CDR3 DNA: TGTGCCAGCAGCTCCGGGCGGAACAATGAGCAGTTCTTC. Encoded protein: CASSSGRNNEQFF.

This clonotype has more than one count but fewer than ten. This sequence joins TRBV6-1 and TRBJ2-2; D might be TRBD1 (5 bases). The CDR3 covers 14 residues. Per germline, CDR1 MNHNS and CDR2 SASEGT. With 10 bases removed from V and 2 bases from J, the gap between germline ends came to 14 bases. CDR3 in DNA: TGTGCCACCGCCCGACAGAAAAACACCGGGGAGCTGTTTTTT. Protein sequence: CATARQKNTGELFF.

This chain joins TRBV27 and TRBJ2-7; D gene unclear. Germline V CDR1 and CDR2: MNHEY, SMNVEV (reference sequence). The CDR3 loop spans 13 amino acids. V dropped 0 bases and J dropped 3 bases, with 6 bases sitting between them. CDR3 nucleotides: TGTGCCAGCAGTTTATCGCGGAACTACGAGCAGTACTTC. Its protein product is CASSLSRNYEQYF.

This clonotype has only a few counts. V is TRBV12-3 or TRBV12-4 and J is TRBJ1-3; 8 bases match TRBD1. V lost 5 bases, J lost 9 bases, and 6 bases stayed unmatched. There are 13 residues in the CDR3. The CDR3 protein is CASSPDRVGTIYF. The CDR3 DNA reads TGTGCCAGCAGTCCGGACAGGGTTGGCACCATATATTTT.

This chain uses TRBV5-5 with TRBJ1-5; 9 bases fit TRBD1. The CDR3 runs to 14 residues. Germline V gene sequence: CDR1 SGHKS, CDR2 YYEKEE (reference sequence). V was pared by 4 bases and J by 5 bases, with 4 bases of the junction left unmatched. CDR3 sequence: CASSTDRGDQPQHF. CDR3 sequence (DNA): TGTGCCAGCAGCACGGACAGGGGAGATCAGCCCCAGCATTTT.

The chain links TRBV2 to TRBJ2-7; 8 positions match TRBD2. Per germline, CDR1 SNHLY and CDR2 FYNNEI. The V segment lost 6 bases and the J segment 6 bases; nucleotides outside the gene matches: 10. CDR3 length: 14 amino acids. CDR3 DNA sequence: TGTGCCAGCAGGTCGGGACTAGTAGGTAGCGAGCAGTACTTC. This sequence encodes CASRSGLVGSEQYF.

The CDR3 protein is CSAAGQIQETQYF. CDR3 DNA sequence: TGCAGCGCCGCGGGACAGATACAAGAGACCCAGTACTTC. This chain uses TRBV29-1 with TRBJ2-5; possible D gene TRBD1, 7 bases. The V and J ends lost 7 bases and 2 bases respectively, with 14 bases between them. Per the germline V gene, CDR1 is SQVTM and CDR2 is ANQGSEA. This CDR3 has 13 amino acids. Full variable domain (outside the CDR3, taken from reference TRBV29-1 and TRBJ2-5): SAVISQKPSRDICQRGTSLTIQCQVDSQVTMMFWYRQQPGQSLTLIATANQGSEATYESGFVIDKFPISRPNLTFSTLTVSNMSPEDSSIYLCSAAGQIQETQYFGPGTRLLVL.

This chain uses TRBV12-5 with TRBJ2-7; D uncertain. CDR3 length equals 12 residues. Trimming took off 2 bases at V and 3 bases at J, with 5 bases between the two ends. Per the germline V gene, CDR1 is LGHNT and CDR2 is FRNRAP. CDR3 sequence: CASGLNVYEQYF. CDR3 sequence (DNA): TGTGCTAGTGGTTTGAACGTCTACGAGCAGTACTTC.

This clonotype was seen a handful of times. This rearrangement joins TRBV9 to TRBJ2-3; 9 bases align to TRBD2. In germline, CDR1 is SGDLS, CDR2 YYNGEE. The CDR3 has 16 amino acids. J lost 5 bases, V lost 1 base, and 8 bases had no gene match. The CDR3 DNA reads as TGTGCCAGCAGCGTAACGGGGTTACTAGCGGGAGATACGCAGTATTTT. This sequence encodes CASSVTGLLAGDTQYF.

This clonotype has only a few counts. V and J are TRBV9 and TRBJ1-1, with a tentative D call TRBD1 (6 bases). CDR1 is SGDLS, CDR2 YYNGEE, per germline. V lost 4 bases and J 2 bases, leaving 12 bases between the germline ends. The CDR3 is made up of 14 amino acids. CDR3 amino acids: CASSLGALNTEAFF. CDR3 in DNA: TGTGCCAGCAGCTTGGGGGCATTAAACACTGAAGCTTTCTTT. Supplemented by reference TRBV9 and TRBJ1-1, the full variable domain reads DSGVTQTPKHLITATGQRVTLRCSPRSGDLSVYWYQQSLDQGLQFLIQYYNGEERAKGNILERFSAQQFPDLHSELNLSSLELGDSALYFCASSLGALNTEAFFGQGTRLTVV.

This clonotype was seen more than once but under ten times. The rearrangement uses TRBV7-6 and TRBJ2-5, with TRBD1 matching over 9 bases. The CDR3 covers 15 residues. Germline trimming cut 2 bases from V and 2 bases from J; bases unmatched to any gene: 3. Germline V gene data show CDR1 as SGHVS and CDR2 as FNYEAQ. The CDR3 loop is CASSLIGTGQETQYF. The CDR3 bases are TGTGCCAGCAGCTTAATCGGGACAGGGCAAGAGACCCAGTACTTC.

This clonotype was counted between two and nine times. The chain carries TRBV12-3 or TRBV12-4 and TRBJ2-3; 9 bases are shared with TRBD2. V was pared by 1 base and J by 5 bases, with 10 bases of the junction left unmatched. This CDR3 contains 17 residues. CDR3 protein: CASSLGWGGGAGDTQYF. Here the CDR3 DNA reads TGTGCCAGCAGTTTAGGCTGGGGCGGGGGGGCCGGAGATACGCAGTATTTT.

J is TRBJ2-3 and V is TRBV7-8, with 8 positions matching TRBD2. The germline V gene has CDR1 SGHVS and CDR2 FQNEAQ. V lost 2 bases, J lost 2 bases, and 3 bases stayed unmatched. This CDR3 region has 15 residues. The CDR3 sequence: CASSLTGGTTDTQYF. CDR3 in DNA: TGTGCCAGCAGCTTAACGGGGGGGACCACAGATACGCAGTATTTT.

This clonotype was counted many times. The gene calls are TRBV4-1 and TRBJ2-7; tentative D call: TRBD2 (6 bases). The CDR3 runs to 14 residues. The V end was cut by 1 base, the J end by 2 bases, with 9 bases between. Germline V gives CDR1 MGHRA, CDR2 YSYEKL. This CDR3 reads CASSQGRGTYEQYF. In DNA form, the CDR3 reads TGCGCCAGCAGCCAAGGGAGGGGAACCTACGAGCAGTACTTC.

This clonotype was seen more than once but under ten times. The chain joins TRBV11-2 to TRBJ2-1, with D possibly TRBD1 on 5 matching bases. The CDR3 is made up of 16 amino acids. The V gene's germline CDR1 is SGHAT and CDR2 FQNNGV. With 2 bases removed from V and 3 bases from J, the gap between germline ends came to 14 bases. This chain's CDR3 is CASSLNLVRVYNEQFF. CDR3 nucleotide sequence: TGTGCCAGCAGCTTAAATCTCGTCAGGGTCTACAATGAGCAGTTCTTC.

V gene TRBV24-1 combines with J gene TRBJ2-3, with 12 bases identical to TRBD2. The CDR3 consists of 17 residues. Germline CDR1 is KGHDR and CDR2 is SFDVKD. V shed 3 bases and J 2 bases; nucleotides not matched to a gene: 5. The CDR3 DNA reads as TGTGCCACCAGTGATCGAAGACTAGCGGGGGTCACAGATACGCAGTATTTT. Residues: CATSDRRLAGVTDTQYF.

This chain joins TRBV6-1 and TRBJ1-2, with D possibly TRBD1 on 6 matching bases. This CDR3 spans 13 amino acids. CDR1 is MNHNS and CDR2 is SASEGT in the germline V gene. V lost 6 bases and J lost 4, with 12 bases in between. The CDR3 DNA reads TGTGCCAGCAGCCCCACAGGGCCCTATGGCTACACCTTC. Protein sequence: CASSPTGPYGYTF.

The chain recombines TRBV4-1 with TRBJ2-4, with TRBD1 matching over 8 bases. V lost 0 bases and J lost 9; bases outside the gene matches: 10. Germline values: CDR1 MGHRA, CDR2 YSYEKL. This CDR3 is 16 amino acids long. This CDR3 reads CASSQDEAGGLAIQYF. In DNA form, the CDR3 reads TGCGCCAGCAGCCAAGATGAAGCAGGGGGCTTGGCCATTCAGTACTTC.

The genes are TRBV4-1 and TRBJ2-1, with no clear D. Germline CDR1 and CDR2: MGHRA and YSYEKL. The CDR3 runs 13 residues. The V gene lost 6 bases and the J gene lost 8 bases, with 14 bases spanning the gap. The DNA of the CDR3 is TGCGCCAGCAGGGAACATGGACGGGATGAGCAGTTCTTC. Translation: CASREHGRDEQFF.